The 20 T cell receptor beta chains presented below share a single source sample, sequenced in a study of cytomegalovirus exposure and HLA in healthy donors. Both 60 Vbeta primers and 13 Jbeta primers went into the PCR. Using immunoSEQ multiplex PCR, the repertoire was profiled, and TCRdb retains in-frame clones only, with some absent. The table includes approximately 160,000 clones, roughly 78% detected once. Sequencing input: PBMCs. The origin of the receptors is a woman aged 45-59 years in good health and CMV-seropositive.

Only one count was recorded for this clone. The J gene is TRBJ1-5, the V gene TRBV7-9, with no clear D. Germline V gives CDR1 SEHNR, CDR2 FQNEAQ (reference sequence). There are 14 residues in the CDR3. Trimming stripped 5 bases from V and 0 bases from J, with 8 bases between. The CDR3 is CASSRGYSNQPQHF. The CDR3, as DNA: TGTGCCAGCAGCCGAGGGTATAGCAATCAGCCCCAGCATTTT.

The rearrangement uses TRBV7-3 and TRBJ2-1; 9 bases agree with TRBD1. This CDR3 contains 13 residues. The V gene end was trimmed by 4 bases and the J gene end by 6 bases; junction bases not matched to a gene: 1. Per the germline V gene, CDR1 is SGHTA and CDR2 is FQGTGA. CDR3 protein: CASSSGQGNEQFF. CDR3 DNA sequence: TGTGCCAGCAGCTCGGGACAGGGCAATGAGCAGTTCTTC.

In nucleotides, the CDR3 is TGTGCCAGCAGTGGCGGACAGGGGGGTGTTGCAGATACGCAGTATTTT. As protein: CASSGGQGGVADTQYF. This chain uses TRBV25-1 with TRBJ2-3, with 10 bases that match TRBD1. This CDR3 region has 16 residues. Per the germline V gene, CDR1 is MGHDK and CDR2 is SYGVNS. V was clipped by 4 bases and J by 4 bases; unmatched bases: 8. The whole variable domain, filled in from reference TRBV25-1 and TRBJ2-3, reads EADIYQTPRYLVIGTGKKITLECSQTMGHDKMYWYQQDPGMELHLIHYSYGVNSTEKGDLSSESTVSRIRTEHFPLTLESARPSHTSQYLCASSGGQGGVADTQYFGPGTRLTVL.

As regards this clone: One end of the junction varies from germline; a read error may be responsible. CDR3 nucleotide sequence: TGTGCCAGCAGGGAAGGACCAGGGGGCTACACCTTC. It codes for CASREGPGGYTF. This chain joins TRBV2 and TRBJ1-2; D is perhaps TRBD1 (5 bases). Per the germline V gene, CDR1 is SNHLY and CDR2 is FYNNEI. CDR3 size: 12 residues.

CDR3: CASSLAVTGTEAFF. The DNA for the CDR3 is TGTGCCAGCAGCTTAGCCGTGACAGGGACGGAAGCTTTCTTT. The chain joins TRBV7-9 to TRBJ1-1; 7 bases agree with TRBD1. Germline trimming cut 0 bases from V and 8 bases from J; bases unmatched to any gene: 6. Germline CDR1 is SEHNR and CDR2 is FQNEAQ (reference sequence). The CDR3 totals 14 residues.

CDR3 in DNA: TGTGCCAGCAGTGAATTAGGACAGGCAAACACTGAAGCTTTCTTT. Its translation: CASSELGQANTEAFF. The rearrangement links TRBV6-1 to TRBJ1-1, with 7 positions matching TRBD1. With 2 bases clipped from V and 2 bases from J, the junction kept 5 bases outside the gene matches. Germline lookup yields CDR1 MNHNS and CDR2 SASEGT. This CDR3 comprises 15 residues.

The V gene is TRBV11-2, the J gene TRBJ2-3; 7 bases map to TRBD1. Germline lookup yields CDR1 SGHAT and CDR2 FQNNGV. There are 16 residues in the CDR3. V gave up 0 bases and J gave up 1 base; unmatched junction bases: 4. The CDR3 spells CASSLEQGSRTDTQYF. CDR3 in DNA: TGTGCCAGCAGCTTAGAACAGGGGAGCCGCACAGATACGCAGTATTTT.

In this sample, this clone turned up once. The CDR3 region is CASSQTSGVYNEQFF. The CDR3 nucleotides are TGTGCCAGCAGTCAAACTAGCGGCGTCTACAATGAGCAGTTCTTC. The rearrangement joins TRBV7-8 to TRBJ2-1, with 8 bases lining up with TRBD2. The CDR3 has 15 amino acids. J gave up 3 bases and V 6 bases, and 7 bases lay outside the gene matches. Germline V gene sequence: CDR1 SGHVS, CDR2 FQNEAQ.

V gene TRBV5-3 combines with J gene TRBJ1-2, with TRBD1 matching over 12 bases. TRBV5-3 carries the ORF label, with uncertain function. Trimming took 2 bases from V and 4 from J; bases not matched to a gene: 12. The CDR3 covers 18 residues. This CDR3 is CARSLPGQGATLLYGYTF. CDR3 bases: TGTGCCAGAAGCTTACCGGGACAGGGGGCCACTCTTCTCTATGGCTACACCTTC.

This sequence joins TRBV4-2 and TRBJ1-3; tentative D call: TRBD1 (6 bases). CDR3 length: 15 residues. The germline V gene encodes CDR1 LGHNA and CDR2 YNFKEQ. V lost 2 bases and J 4 bases, leaving 12 bases between the germline ends. CDR3 DNA sequence: TGTGCCAGCAGCCAAAACTTACAGGGCGGAAACACCATATATTTT. Its protein is CASSQNLQGGNTIYF.

This chain joins TRBV6-1 and TRBJ2-1, with 8 bases that match TRBD1. Germline CDR1 reads MNHNS; CDR2 reads SASEGT. V shed 7 bases, J shed 3 bases, and the junction held 5 bases outside the gene matches. The CDR3 is made up of 14 amino acids. The CDR3 sequence is CASTGDRGYNEQFF. The CDR3 nucleotides read TGTGCCAGCACCGGCGACAGGGGCTACAATGAGCAGTTCTTC.

The chain uses TRBV4-1 and TRBJ2-7, with D perhaps matching TRBD2 (5 bases). The CDR3 is made up of 15 amino acids. CDR1 MGHRA and CDR2 YSYEKL come from the germline V gene. Between the trimmed V and J ends, which lost 3 bases and 1 base, there was a span of 13 bases. The CDR3 region is CASSHLGRGSYEQYF. The CDR3 DNA follows: TGCGCCAGCAGCCATCTTGGACGGGGATCCTACGAGCAGTACTTC.

This chain joins TRBV2 and TRBJ2-3, with TRBD2 matching over 11 bases. Germline CDR1 is SNHLY and CDR2 is FYNNEI. Trimming removed 4 bases from V and 4 bases from J; junction bases left unmatched: 1. The CDR3 is made up of 14 amino acids. The CDR3 DNA reads TGTGCCAGCAGTGCGGGACTAGCGGCAGATACGCAGTATTTT. Translation: CASSAGLAADTQYF. Complete variable domain (other parts from reference TRBV2 and TRBJ2-3): EPEVTQTPSHQVTQMGQEVILRCVPISNHLYFYWYRQILGQKVEFLVSFYNNEISEKSEIFDDQFSVERPDGSNFTLKIRSTKLEDSAMYFCASSAGLAADTQYFGPGTRLTVL.

The chain uses TRBV30 and TRBJ1-4; TRBD1 matches 10 bases. Germline values: CDR1 GTSNPN, CDR2 SVGIG (reference sequence). CDR3 length: 15 amino acids. Losses at the gene ends were 2 bases for V and 6 bases for J; bases not matched to a gene: 6. CDR3 DNA sequence: TGTGCCTGGAGTCATCTGGACAGGGGGGATGAAAAACTGTTTTTT. Its translation: CAWSHLDRGDEKLFF.

This clone was observed a handful of times. The CDR3 region is CASSPSTGVARKLFF. CDR3 coding DNA: TGTGCCAGCAGCCCCTCGACAGGGGTAGCGAGAAAACTGTTTTTT. The V call is TRBV11-2, the J call TRBJ1-4; 8 positions match TRBD1. In germline, CDR1 is SGHAT, CDR2 FQNNGV. CDR3 size: 15 residues. V gave up 5 bases and J gave up 10 bases; unmatched junction bases: 12.

This clone was detected a few times. The chain recombines TRBV29-1 with TRBJ2-7; 11 positions agree with TRBD2. In germline, CDR1 is SQVTM, CDR2 ANQGSEA. Trimming at V came to 6 bases and at J to 4 bases, leaving 8 bases not matched to a gene. The CDR3 runs to 14 residues. The CDR3 bases are TGCAGCGTCGGGGGAGGGACTAGCGGTTACGAGCAGTACTTC. As protein: CSVGGGTSGYEQYF.

V gene TRBV21-1 combines with J gene TRBJ1-1; TRBD1 reflects the table's D call only, with no check against the DNA. TRBV21-1 is classified as a pseudogene. The CDR3 has 16 residues. The DNA for the CDR3 is TGTGCCAGCAGCACGGGGACAGGGGAGAAGGACACTGAAGCTTTCTTT. Residues: CASSTGTGEKDTEAFF.

The CDR3 DNA is TGCGCCAGCAGCCAAGTCCAGAATCAGCCCCAGCATTTT. It is translated as CASSQVQNQPQHF. The V call is TRBV4-1, the J call TRBJ1-5; D ambiguous. Looked up from germline, CDR1 is MGHRA and CDR2 is YSYEKL. V lost 1 base and J 4 bases, leaving 5 bases between the germline ends. The CDR3 is 13 amino acids.

This sequence joins TRBV2 and TRBJ1-5; TRBD1 aligns across 12 bases. The CDR3 has 15 amino acids. Germline CDR1 reads SNHLY; CDR2 reads FYNNEI. J lost 0 bases, V lost 8 bases, and 2 bases had no gene match. The CDR3 reads CASRDRGLSNQPQHF. The CDR3, as DNA: TGTGCCAGCCGGGACAGGGGGCTTAGCAATCAGCCCCAGCATTTT.

The V call is TRBV21-1, the J call TRBJ1-2. TRBV21-1 is noted as a pseudogene. This CDR3 spans 18 amino acids. CDR3 nucleotide sequence: TGTGCCAGCAGCAAAATCCCACCCACGCGGGATTCTAACTATGGCTACACCTTC. It codes for CASSKIPPTRDSNYGYTF.